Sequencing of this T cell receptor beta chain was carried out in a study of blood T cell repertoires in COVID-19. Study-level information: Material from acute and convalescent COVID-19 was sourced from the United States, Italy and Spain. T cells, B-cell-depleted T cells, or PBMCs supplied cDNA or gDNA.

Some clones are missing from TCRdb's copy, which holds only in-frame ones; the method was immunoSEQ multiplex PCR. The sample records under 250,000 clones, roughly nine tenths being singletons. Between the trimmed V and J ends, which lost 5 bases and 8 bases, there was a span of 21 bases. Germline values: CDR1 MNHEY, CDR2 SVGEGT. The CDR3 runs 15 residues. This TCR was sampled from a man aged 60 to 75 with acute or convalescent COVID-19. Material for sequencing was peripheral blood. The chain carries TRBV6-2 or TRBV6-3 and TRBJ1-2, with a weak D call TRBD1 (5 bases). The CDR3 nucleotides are TGTGCCAGCAGTCCCCTCCCGGACACAAATCGAGGCTACACCTTC. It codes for CASSPLPDTNRGYTF.